What follows is one T cell receptor (beta chain) and its context. Assay: immunoSEQ multiplex PCR; the TCRdb copy retains only in-frame clones and omits some. Of roughly 1 million clones listed, about four fifths were seen once; the top ten hold 0.5% to 0.6%. This sample was taken from a study of shared clonotypes between healthy human individuals. CDR1 is SEHNR and CDR2 is FQNEAQ in the germline V gene (reference sequence). The CDR3 is made up of 15 amino acids. Trimming left V 8 bases short and J 2 bases short, with 17 bases between. The chain combines TRBV7-9 with TRBJ2-3, with D hard to call. The sequence was obtained from a man younger than 35 in good health. Some clones in this sample may be carry-over from other donors' samples. The sequencing input was memory CD4+ T cells from PBMCs. Regarding subset: CD45RA-negative fraction. The CDR3 DNA reads TGTGCCAGCCGTTCCTTTCCGGCAGACACAGATACGCAGTATTTT. It yields the protein CASRSFPADTDTQYF.